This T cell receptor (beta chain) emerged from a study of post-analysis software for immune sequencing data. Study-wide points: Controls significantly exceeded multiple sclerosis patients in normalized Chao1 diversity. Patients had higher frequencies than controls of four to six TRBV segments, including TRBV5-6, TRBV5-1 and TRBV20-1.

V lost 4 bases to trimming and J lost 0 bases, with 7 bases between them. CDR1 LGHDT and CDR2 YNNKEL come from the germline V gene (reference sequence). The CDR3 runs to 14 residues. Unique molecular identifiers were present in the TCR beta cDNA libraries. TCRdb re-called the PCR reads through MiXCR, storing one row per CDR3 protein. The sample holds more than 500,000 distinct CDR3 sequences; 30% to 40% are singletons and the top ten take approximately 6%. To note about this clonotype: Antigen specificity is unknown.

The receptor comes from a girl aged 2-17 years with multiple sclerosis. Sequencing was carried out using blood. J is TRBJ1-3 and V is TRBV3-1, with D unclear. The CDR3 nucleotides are TGTGCCAGCAGCCTCTTGGACTCTGGAAACACCATATATTTT. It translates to CASSLLDSGNTIYF.